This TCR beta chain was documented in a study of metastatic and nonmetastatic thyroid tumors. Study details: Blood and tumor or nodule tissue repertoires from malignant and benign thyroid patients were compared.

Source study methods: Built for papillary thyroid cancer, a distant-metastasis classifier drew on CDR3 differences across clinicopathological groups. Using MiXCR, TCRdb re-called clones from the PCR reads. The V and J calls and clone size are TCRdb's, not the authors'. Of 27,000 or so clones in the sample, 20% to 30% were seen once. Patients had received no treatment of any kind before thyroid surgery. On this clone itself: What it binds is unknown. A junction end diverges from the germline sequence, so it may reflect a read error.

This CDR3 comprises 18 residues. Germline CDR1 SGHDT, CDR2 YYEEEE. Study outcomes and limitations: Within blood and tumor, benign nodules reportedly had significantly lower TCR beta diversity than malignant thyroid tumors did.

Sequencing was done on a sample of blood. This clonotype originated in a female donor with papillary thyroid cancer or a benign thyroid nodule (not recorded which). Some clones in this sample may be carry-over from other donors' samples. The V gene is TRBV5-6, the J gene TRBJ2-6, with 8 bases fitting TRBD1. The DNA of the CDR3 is TGTGCCAGCAGCCTAGGACAGGGCCTAATCTCGGGGGACAACGTCCTGACTTTC. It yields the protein CASSLGQGLISGDNVLTF.